Each of the 2 T cell receptor beta chains below was sequenced from the same sample in a study of technical replicates of blood from a few donors (dated by TCRdb to 2016 to 2017). Library construction relied on the immunoSEQ multiplex PCR assay. TCRdb took over this immuneACCESS table, retaining in-frame rearrangements with V and J assigned. Such tables are incomplete; in checked studies, under half of the missing clones stem from an unresolved V gene, and the remainder is unexplained. The sample table shows some 96,000 clones, and 90% to 97% are seen once. Roughly 0.22% of the sample goes to the ten largest clones. The sequenced sample was T cells isolated from PBMCs. The source of these receptors is a human donor in good health.

This clone was seen only a few times. The V and J genes are TRBV2 and TRBJ1-2; 7 bases map to TRBD1. The CDR3 is made up of 13 amino acids. J gave up 2 bases and V 8 bases, and 5 bases lay outside the gene matches. Germline V CDR1 and CDR2: SNHLY, FYNNEI. CDR3 protein: CASLEGQNYGYTF. The CDR3 bases are TGTGCCAGCCTGGAGGGACAGAACTATGGCTACACCTTC. Together with reference TRBV2 and TRBJ1-2, the CDR3 gives the full variable domain: EPEVTQTPSHQVTQMGQEVILRCVPISNHLYFYWYRQILGQKVEFLVSFYNNEISEKSEIFDDQFSVERPDGSNFTLKIRSTKLEDSAMYFCASLEGQNYGYTFGSGTRLTVV.

The J gene is TRBJ2-7, the V gene TRBV6-5, with TRBD2 matching over 10 bases. This CDR3 region has 15 residues. V shed 6 bases, J shed 3 bases, and the junction held 8 bases outside the gene matches. Germline V CDR1 and CDR2: MNHEY, SVGAGI. CDR3 in amino acids: CASRTRLAGIYEQYF. The CDR3 DNA reads as TGTGCCAGCAGAACTAGACTAGCGGGTATCTACGAGCAGTACTTC.